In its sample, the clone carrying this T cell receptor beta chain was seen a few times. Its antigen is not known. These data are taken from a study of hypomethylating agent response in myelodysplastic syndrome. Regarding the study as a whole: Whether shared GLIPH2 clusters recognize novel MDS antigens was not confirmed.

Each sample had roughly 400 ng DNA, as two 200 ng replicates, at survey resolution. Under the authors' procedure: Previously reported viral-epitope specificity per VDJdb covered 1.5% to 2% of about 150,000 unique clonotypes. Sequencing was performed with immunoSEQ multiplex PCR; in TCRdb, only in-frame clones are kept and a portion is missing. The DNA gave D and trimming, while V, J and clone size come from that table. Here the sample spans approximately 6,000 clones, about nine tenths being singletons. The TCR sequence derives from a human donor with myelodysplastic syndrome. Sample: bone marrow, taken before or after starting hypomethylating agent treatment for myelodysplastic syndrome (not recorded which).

CDR3 residues: CASSQGPLPGELFF. The CDR3 DNA follows: TGCGCCAGCAGCCAAGGGCCTCTCCCCGGGGAGCTGTTTTTT. The V call is TRBV4-1, the J call TRBJ2-2; no definite D call. From germline, CDR1 is MGHRA and CDR2 YSYEKL. The V end was cut by 1 base, the J end by 6 bases, with 9 bases between. The CDR3 consists of 14 residues.